These T cell receptor beta chains were read from a single sample in a study of control samples from healthy donors and cancer patients. TCRdb keeps only in-frame clones here, not all; method: immunoSEQ multiplex PCR. The table shows about 100,000 clones, with around 88% occurring only once. The sequenced material came from blood. These receptors were collected from a man aged 25 to 40 in good health. Each CDR3 is given with its conserved first and last residue. Each record gives: J gene, D gene, clone size, V gene, CDR3 protein, CDR3 DNA. The D gene is left open where the match is weak. Clone size is not always given. Where it is, it says once, few, many or a class for expanded clones.

j_call: TRBJ1-1
d_call: .
clone_size: .
v_call: TRBV6-6
cdr3_aa: CASTRDSRAEAFF
cdr3_nt: TGTGCCAGCACTCGGGATTCAAGGGCTGAAGCTTTCTTT

j_call: TRBJ1-2
d_call: TRBD1
clone_size: .
v_call: TRBV6-1
cdr3_aa: CASRDREVSDYGYTF
cdr3_nt: TGTGCCAGCCGGGACAGGGAGGTCTCGGACTATGGCTACACCTTC

j_call: TRBJ2-5
d_call: .
clone_size: once
v_call: TRBV9
cdr3_aa: CASSAGIAFPQGETQYF
cdr3_nt: TGTGCCAGCAGCGCGGGAATAGCGTTCCCCCAGGGGGAGACCCAGTACTTC

j_call: TRBJ1-5
d_call: .
clone_size: .
v_call: TRBV3-1/TRBV3-2
cdr3_aa: CASSQGAGNQPQHF
cdr3_nt: TGTGCCAGCAGCCAAGGGGCGGGGAATCAGCCCCAGCATTTT

j_call: TRBJ2-7
d_call: TRBD1
clone_size: once
v_call: TRBV4-1
cdr3_aa: CASRRGTGTYEQYF
cdr3_nt: TGCGCCAGCAGGCGTGGGACAGGTACCTACGAGCAGTACTTC

j_call: TRBJ2-7
d_call: .
clone_size: .
v_call: TRBV25-1
cdr3_aa: CASSENRQTYEQYF
cdr3_nt: TGTGCCAGCAGTGAGAATAGACAGACCTACGAGCAGTACTTC

j_call: TRBJ1-4
d_call: .
clone_size: once
v_call: TRBV6-5
cdr3_aa: CASSSHSSRGVEKLFF
cdr3_nt: TGTGCCAGCAGTTCCCACAGCTCTCGGGGCGTAGAAAAACTGTTTTTT

j_call: TRBJ2-6
d_call: TRBD2
clone_size: .
v_call: TRBV4-1
cdr3_aa: CASSQDAGAGANVLTF
cdr3_nt: TGCGCCAGCAGCCAAGATGCGGGGGCTGGGGCCAACGTCCTGACTTTC

j_call: TRBJ2-1
d_call: TRBD2
clone_size: .
v_call: TRBV9
cdr3_aa: CASSYSSGSPNEQFF
cdr3_nt: TGTGCCAGCAGCTACTCTAGCGGAAGCCCAAATGAGCAGTTCTTC

j_call: TRBJ2-7
d_call: TRBD2
clone_size: .
v_call: TRBV27
cdr3_aa: CASSFTGLANEQYF
cdr3_nt: TGTGCCAGCAGTTTTACGGGACTAGCAAACGAGCAGTACTTC

j_call: TRBJ2-3
d_call: .
clone_size: once
v_call: TRBV14
cdr3_aa: CASSQDRVSYTDTQYF
cdr3_nt: TGTGCCAGCAGCCAAGACCGGGTCTCCTACACAGATACGCAGTATTTT

j_call: TRBJ2-1
d_call: .
clone_size: .
v_call: TRBV7-2
cdr3_aa: CASSLAGNPNNEQFF
cdr3_nt: TGTGCCAGCAGCTTAGCGGGTAACCCGAACAATGAGCAGTTCTTC

j_call: TRBJ2-1
d_call: TRBD2
clone_size: .
v_call: TRBV7-6
cdr3_aa: CASSPLAGGYNEQFF
cdr3_nt: TGTGCCAGCAGCCCACTAGCGGGAGGGTACAATGAGCAGTTCTTC

j_call: TRBJ2-7
d_call: TRBD1
clone_size: once
v_call: TRBV18
cdr3_aa: CASSPGQVSSYEQYF
cdr3_nt: TGTGCCAGCTCACCGGGACAGGTGAGCTCCTACGAGCAGTACTTC

j_call: TRBJ2-2
d_call: TRBD2
clone_size: .
v_call: TRBV7-6
cdr3_aa: CASSGTSGNTGELFF
cdr3_nt: TGTGCCAGCAGCGGGACTAGCGGTAACACCGGGGAGCTGTTTTTT

j_call: TRBJ1-5
d_call: .
clone_size: few
v_call: TRBV7-9
cdr3_aa: CASSLSRGRGNQPQHF
cdr3_nt: TGTGCCAGCAGCTTAAGCCGGGGCAGAGGAAATCAGCCCCAGCATTTT

j_call: TRBJ2-5
d_call: TRBD2
clone_size: .
v_call: TRBV5-1
cdr3_aa: CASSPDAGGPGQTQYF
cdr3_nt: TGCGCCAGCAGCCCTGACGCGGGAGGCCCGGGACAGACCCAGTACTTC

j_call: TRBJ2-7
d_call: TRBD1
clone_size: once
v_call: TRBV27
cdr3_aa: CASSPRDRIYEQYF
cdr3_nt: TGTGCCAGCAGCCCCCGGGACAGAATCTACGAGCAGTACTTC

j_call: TRBJ2-5
d_call: .
clone_size: few
v_call: TRBV5-4
cdr3_aa: CASSLAGAPRETQYF
cdr3_nt: TGTGCCAGCAGCTTGGCAGGGGCCCCTCGAGAGACCCAGTACTTC

j_call: TRBJ2-2
d_call: .
clone_size: .
v_call: TRBV6-6
cdr3_aa: CASSYSSRDTGELFF
cdr3_nt: TGTGCCAGCAGTTACTCATCCCGGGACACCGGGGAGCTGTTTTTT

j_call: TRBJ2-7
d_call: .
clone_size: .
v_call: TRBV7-9
cdr3_aa: CASSLVGASGYEQYF
cdr3_nt: TGTGCCAGCAGCTTAGTCGGGGCGAGCGGCTACGAGCAGTACTTC

j_call: TRBJ1-5
d_call: TRBD1
clone_size: once
v_call: TRBV19
cdr3_aa: CASSIVSGGAEPQHF
cdr3_nt: TGTGCCAGTAGTATAGTGTCAGGGGGCGCCGAGCCCCAGCATTTT

j_call: TRBJ2-1
d_call: TRBD2
clone_size: .
v_call: TRBV4-3
cdr3_aa: CASSQDLGLAAYNEQFF
cdr3_nt: TGCGCCAGCAGCCAAGATTTGGGACTAGCGGCGTACAATGAGCAGTTCTTC

j_call: TRBJ1-2
d_call: .
clone_size: few
v_call: TRBV24-1
cdr3_aa: CATSDYKEGGDGYTF
cdr3_nt: TGTGCCACCAGTGATTACAAAGAGGGAGGCGATGGCTACACCTTC

j_call: TRBJ2-3
d_call: .
clone_size: .
v_call: TRBV6-4
cdr3_aa: CAIPTGRDTDTQYF
cdr3_nt: TGTGCCATCCCGACAGGGAGGGACACAGATACGCAGTATTTT

j_call: TRBJ2-3
d_call: .
clone_size: .
v_call: TRBV28
cdr3_aa: CASSFFSLTQYF
cdr3_nt: TGTGCCAGCAGTTTTTTCTCCTTAACGCAGTATTTT

j_call: TRBJ2-3
d_call: TRBD2
clone_size: .
v_call: TRBV7-3
cdr3_aa: CASSLNPAGGSSTDTQYF
cdr3_nt: TGTGCCAGCAGCTTAAATCCAGCGGGGGGGTCTAGCACAGATACGCAGTATTTT

j_call: TRBJ2-5
d_call: .
clone_size: .
v_call: TRBV10-3
cdr3_aa: CATPSGVETQYF
cdr3_nt: TGTGCCACGCCATCGGGAGTAGAGACCCAGTACTTC

j_call: TRBJ2-2
d_call: .
clone_size: .
v_call: TRBV5-6
cdr3_aa: CASSLALWRIANTGELFF
cdr3_nt: TGTGCCAGCAGCTTGGCTTTATGGAGGATCGCGAACACCGGGGAGCTGTTTTTT

j_call: TRBJ1-1
d_call: .
clone_size: .
v_call: TRBV7-9
cdr3_aa: CASSLVGSYTEAFF
cdr3_nt: TGTGCCAGCAGCTTAGTGGGCAGCTACACTGAAGCTTTCTTT

j_call: TRBJ2-7
d_call: TRBD2
clone_size: .
v_call: TRBV5-1
cdr3_aa: CASSLGTSTYEQYF
cdr3_nt: TGCGCCAGCAGCTTGGGGACTAGTACCTACGAGCAGTACTTC

j_call: TRBJ2-7
d_call: .
clone_size: .
v_call: TRBV29-1
cdr3_aa: CSAVTAPYEQYF
cdr3_nt: TGCAGCGCTGTGACTGCTCCCTACGAGCAGTACTTC

j_call: TRBJ2-7
d_call: .
clone_size: .
v_call: TRBV14
cdr3_aa: CASSRDGEQYF
cdr3_nt: TGTGCCAGCAGCCGCGATGGGGAGCAGTACTTC

j_call: TRBJ1-2
d_call: .
clone_size: .
v_call: TRBV7-9
cdr3_aa: CASSLVSGGADGYTF
cdr3_nt: TGTGCCAGCAGCTTAGTATCCGGGGGCGCGGATGGCTACACCTTC

j_call: TRBJ2-2
d_call: .
clone_size: few
v_call: TRBV11-2
cdr3_aa: CASSLQGADTGELFF
cdr3_nt: TGTGCCAGCAGCTTACAGGGCGCCGACACCGGGGAGCTGTTTTTT

j_call: TRBJ2-6
d_call: .
clone_size: few
v_call: TRBV28
cdr3_aa: CASSWTNSGANVLTF
cdr3_nt: TGTGCCAGCAGTTGGACAAACTCTGGGGCCAACGTCCTGACTTTC

j_call: TRBJ2-5
d_call: TRBD1
clone_size: .
v_call: TRBV7-8
cdr3_aa: CASSLIGTAQETQYF
cdr3_nt: TGTGCCAGCAGCTTAATAGGGACAGCGCAAGAGACCCAGTACTTC

j_call: TRBJ1-5
d_call: .
clone_size: .
v_call: TRBV7-9
cdr3_aa: CASSLQGGNQPQHF
cdr3_nt: TGTGCCAGCAGCTTACAGGGCGGGAATCAGCCCCAGCATTTT

j_call: TRBJ2-7
d_call: TRBD2
clone_size: .
v_call: TRBV30
cdr3_aa: CAWSVHGRGSSYEQYF
cdr3_nt: TGTGCCTGGAGTGTACACGGGCGGGGGAGCTCCTACGAGCAGTACTTC

j_call: TRBJ2-2
d_call: .
clone_size: .
v_call: TRBV27
cdr3_aa: CASRLAGTGLGGELFF
cdr3_nt: TGTGCCAGCAGATTAGCGGGGACAGGGTTGGGCGGGGAGCTGTTTTTT

j_call: TRBJ2-1
d_call: TRBD2
clone_size: .
v_call: TRBV9
cdr3_aa: CASSPGLAGRSSYNEQFF
cdr3_nt: TGTGCCAGCAGCCCCGGACTAGCGGGGCGAAGCTCCTACAATGAGCAGTTCTTC

j_call: TRBJ1-2
d_call: .
clone_size: .
v_call: TRBV5-4
cdr3_aa: CASSGQTGNYGYTF
cdr3_nt: TGTGCCAGCAGCGGGCAGACGGGTAACTATGGCTACACCTTC

j_call: TRBJ2-7
d_call: .
clone_size: .
v_call: TRBV7-2
cdr3_aa: CASSLTEYEQYF
cdr3_nt: TGTGCCAGCAGTCTAACAGAGTACGAGCAGTACTTC

j_call: TRBJ2-7
d_call: .
clone_size: .
v_call: TRBV21-1
cdr3_aa: CARTRPGPTDEQYF
cdr3_nt: TGTGCCAGGACGAGACCGGGACCTACGGACGAGCAGTACTTC

j_call: TRBJ1-2
d_call: .
clone_size: .
v_call: TRBV7-2
cdr3_aa: CASSPSVGVGYGYTF
cdr3_nt: TGTGCCAGCAGTCCGTCTGTGGGGGTGGGGTATGGCTACACCTTC

j_call: TRBJ1-5
d_call: TRBD1
clone_size: once
v_call: TRBV7-9
cdr3_aa: CASSLTGGNQPQHF
cdr3_nt: TGTGCCAGCAGCCTGACAGGGGGCAATCAGCCCCAGCATTTT

j_call: TRBJ2-5
d_call: .
clone_size: .
v_call: TRBV5-1
cdr3_aa: CASSPGQDQETQYF
cdr3_nt: TGCGCCAGCAGCCCCGGACAAGACCAAGAGACCCAGTACTTC

j_call: TRBJ2-1
d_call: .
clone_size: .
v_call: TRBV19
cdr3_aa: CASSPKLADGNNEQFF
cdr3_nt: TGTGCCAGTAGTCCCAAACTAGCAGACGGAAACAATGAGCAGTTCTTC

j_call: TRBJ1-1
d_call: TRBD1
clone_size: .
v_call: TRBV18
cdr3_aa: CASTDIGTGAAFF
cdr3_nt: TGTGCCAGCACCGATATTGGGACAGGGGCAGCTTTCTTT

j_call: TRBJ1-2
d_call: .
clone_size: .
v_call: TRBV3-1/TRBV3-2
cdr3_aa: CASSHTDRLYGYTF
cdr3_nt: TGTGCCAGCAGCCACACGGACAGACTCTATGGCTACACCTTC

j_call: TRBJ1-1
d_call: .
clone_size: .
v_call: TRBV7-3
cdr3_aa: CASSFDSNTEAFF
cdr3_nt: TGTGCCAGCAGCTTCGACTCGAACACTGAAGCTTTCTTT

j_call: TRBJ2-4
d_call: .
clone_size: .
v_call: TRBV27
cdr3_aa: CASSLGLQNIQYF
cdr3_nt: TGTGCCAGCAGTTTAGGTCTCCAAAACATTCAGTACTTC

j_call: TRBJ2-3
d_call: .
clone_size: .
v_call: TRBV2
cdr3_aa: CASRVASDTQYF
cdr3_nt: TGTGCCAGCAGGGTAGCATCCGATACGCAGTATTTT

j_call: TRBJ2-3
d_call: .
clone_size: .
v_call: TRBV7-9
cdr3_aa: CASSLLSGARTDTQYF
cdr3_nt: TGTGCCAGCAGCTTACTCTCCGGGGCCCGCACAGATACGCAGTATTTT

j_call: TRBJ1-1
d_call: .
clone_size: .
v_call: TRBV7-8
cdr3_aa: CASSSGGVTEAFF
cdr3_nt: TGTGCCAGCAGCTCAGGTGGGGTCACTGAAGCTTTCTTT

j_call: TRBJ2-5
d_call: .
clone_size: .
v_call: TRBV9
cdr3_aa: CASSVSPGQFQETQYF
cdr3_nt: TGTGCCAGCAGCGTGAGCCCTGGACAATTCCAAGAGACCCAGTACTTC

j_call: TRBJ1-1
d_call: TRBD1
clone_size: .
v_call: TRBV11-2
cdr3_aa: CASSLGYYDRDVEAFF
cdr3_nt: TGTGCCAGCAGCTTAGGGTATTACGACAGGGACGTTGAAGCTTTCTTT

j_call: TRBJ2-2
d_call: TRBD1
clone_size: .
v_call: TRBV5-1
cdr3_aa: CASTPGQGFGELFF
cdr3_nt: TGCGCCAGCACTCCGGGACAGGGCTTCGGGGAGCTGTTTTTT

j_call: TRBJ2-7
d_call: TRBD2
clone_size: .
v_call: TRBV9
cdr3_aa: CASGGESSYEQYF
cdr3_nt: TGTGCCAGCGGGGGGGAAAGCTCCTACGAGCAGTACTTC